This TCR beta chain was captured in a study of OX40 agonist ivuxolimab in advanced cancers. This CDR3 comprises 16 residues. Trimming cost V 5 bases and J 1 base, with 17 bases left between them. Germline loops: CDR1 ENHRY, CDR2 SYGVKD. Assay used: immunoSEQ multiplex PCR; TCRdb lists only in-frame clones, some missing. The sample includes approximately 58,000 clones, around 83% of them seen just once. The sequence derives from an adult with an advanced solid tumor such as melanoma, head and neck, liver or kidney cancer. This specimen was CD4+ or CD8+ T cells sorted from blood, taken in a trial of the OX40 agonist ivuxolimab. The V call is TRBV10-3, the J call TRBJ2-5; D possibly uses TRBD1 or TRBD2 (5 bases each). Here the CDR3 DNA reads TGTGCCATCAGTCAACCGGGACGCACCTCCCAAGAGACCCAGTACTTC. Translated: CAISQPGRTSQETQYF.